The 23 T cell receptor beta chains listed next were all sequenced from one sample in a study of T cell responses to AZD1222 COVID-19 vaccine. The method was immunoSEQ multiplex PCR; TCRdb's version includes in-frame clones alone and lacks a portion of them. This repertoire shows about 140,000 clones, 75% to 95% found once; its top ten account for about 3.4%. The input for sequencing was peripheral blood, taken on day 0 of AZD1222 vaccination. The receptors stem from an adult in good health.

The J gene is TRBJ1-1, the V gene TRBV18; no reliable D call. Trimming shortened V by 3 bases and J by 3 bases, and 11 bases separated the two germline ends. This CDR3 has 14 residues. Germline V CDR1 and CDR2: KGHSH, LQKENI. The CDR3 loop is CASSPPPGYTEAFF. The CDR3 region has the DNA TGTGCCAGCTCACCCCCTCCAGGTTACACTGAAGCTTTCTTT.

The chain couples TRBV19 to TRBJ1-5; possible D gene TRBD1, 6 bases. The CDR3 totals 13 residues. Trimming removed 9 bases from V and 3 bases from J, with 12 bases in between. Germline loops: CDR1 LNHDA, CDR2 SQIVND (reference sequence). In DNA form, the CDR3 reads TGTGCCAGCAACAGGGTTTTCAATCAGCCCCAGCATTTT. Protein sequence: CASNRVFNQPQHF.

The chain uses TRBV5-1 and TRBJ2-1, with 8 bases aligning to TRBD1. This CDR3 region has 18 residues. The J segment lost 5 bases and the V segment lost 0 bases, leaving 13 bases of the junction unmatched. CDR1 is SGHRS and CDR2 is YFSETQ in the germline V gene. The CDR3 loop reads CASSLDGWVGQENNEQFF. The CDR3 DNA follows: TGCGCCAGCAGCTTGGACGGATGGGTGGGACAGGAGAACAATGAGCAGTTCTTC.

The rearrangement joins TRBV5-6 to TRBJ1-3; D is uncertain. The germline V gene has CDR1 SGHDT and CDR2 YYEEEE. This CDR3 is built from 16 residues. Trimming removed 2 bases at V and 8 bases at J, with 20 bases between. The CDR3 sequence is CASSFSVSRFRDTIYF. CDR3 nucleotide sequence: TGTGCCAGCAGCTTCTCAGTTTCGCGTTTTAGGGACACCATATATTTT.

The rearrangement links TRBV30 to TRBJ2-7; D is unclear. Between the trimmed V and J ends, which lost 3 bases and 11 bases, there was a span of 14 bases. Germline CDR1 reads GTSNPN; CDR2 reads SVGIG (reference sequence). The CDR3 totals 11 residues. The CDR3 DNA follows: TGTGCCTGGAGCGATAAAGATAGTGAGTACTTC. It encodes CAWSDKDSEYF.

This chain's CDR3 is CASSQKTGIPYGYTF. In DNA, the CDR3 is TGTGCCAGCAGCCAGAAAACAGGGATCCCCTATGGCTACACCTTC. The chain uses TRBV3-1 (or the pseudogene TRBV3-2) and TRBJ1-2; weak D call: TRBD1 (6 bases). V was shortened by 3 bases and J by 4 bases, with 15 bases between the two germline ends. CDR3 length equals 15 residues. Germline lookup yields CDR1 LGHDT and CDR2 YNNKEL (reference sequence).

The rearrangement links TRBV2 to TRBJ2-2; D is ambiguous. V dropped 1 base and J dropped 2 bases, with 2 bases sitting between them. There are 13 residues in the CDR3. Germline V lookup: CDR1 SNHLY, CDR2 FYNNEI. The CDR3 nucleotides read TGTGCCAGCAGTGAAGTAAACACCGGGGAGCTGTTTTTT. It specifies CASSEVNTGELFF.

Here the CDR3 DNA reads TGTGCCAGCAGCCCCATGATTCGACAGGGATCTAACTATGGCTACACCTTC. It codes for CASSPMIRQGSNYGYTF. The chain joins TRBV27 to TRBJ1-2; 7 bases line up with TRBD1. CDR3 length: 17 residues. Germline V gene lookup returns CDR1 MNHEY and CDR2 SMNVEV (reference sequence). The trim removed 6 bases at V and 0 bases at J, leaving 13 bases unmatched.

The chain recombines TRBV18 with TRBJ2-2; 8 bases map to TRBD1. The length of the CDR3 is 15 residues. V lost 3 bases to trimming and J lost 9 bases; unmatched junction nucleotides: 9. CDR1 KGHSH and CDR2 LQKENI come from the germline V gene. The CDR3 bases are TGTGCCAGCTCACCCCCCGGACAGGGAAGCCGGGAGCTGTTTTTT. Translated: CASSPPGQGSRELFF.

The chain links TRBV7-2 to TRBJ2-5; 9 bases fit TRBD2. The germline V gene encodes CDR1 SGHTA and CDR2 FQGNSA. The V gene end was trimmed by 0 bases and the J gene end by 5 bases; junction bases not matched to a gene: 7. This CDR3 region has 16 residues. CDR3 protein: CASSLAGLASWETQYF. The CDR3 DNA is TGTGCCAGCAGCTTAGCAGGACTAGCGTCGTGGGAGACCCAGTACTTC.

The chain combines TRBV19 with TRBJ1-1, with a weak D call TRBD1 (5 bases). This CDR3 has 13 residues. Trimming removed 3 bases at V and 6 bases at J, with 11 bases between. The germline gives CDR1 LNHDA, CDR2 SQIVND (reference sequence). CDR3 protein: CASSIRQSSEAFF. CDR3 sequence (DNA): TGTGCCAGTAGTATTAGACAGAGCTCTGAAGCTTTCTTT.

The V and J genes are TRBV6-1 and TRBJ1-3; 10 bases align to TRBD1. The CDR3 runs to 16 residues. CDR1 is MNHNS, CDR2 SASEGT, per germline. V gave up 6 bases and J gave up 6 bases; unmatched junction bases: 11. Here the CDR3 DNA reads TGTGCCAGCAGGGAACTCGACAGGGGGCTTCAAAACACCATATATTTT. Its translation is CASRELDRGLQNTIYF.

The chain joins TRBV28 to TRBJ1-5; 8 bases agree with TRBD1. The V gene's germline CDR1 is MDHEN and CDR2 SYDVKM. Trimming took 2 bases from V and 6 from J; bases not matched to a gene: 9. This CDR3 is built from 16 residues. CDR3 sequence reads: CASSLGRTGISQPQHF. For the CDR3, the DNA is TGTGCCAGCAGTTTAGGCCGGACAGGGATTAGTCAGCCCCAGCATTTT.

V and J are TRBV14 and TRBJ1-2, with 12 bases lining up with TRBD1. CDR1 SGHDN and CDR2 FVKESK come from the germline V gene. This CDR3 region has 18 residues. V shed 1 base, J shed 3 bases, and the junction held 9 bases outside the gene matches. CDR3 residues: CASSQVRTGTGGDYGYTF. CDR3 DNA sequence: TGTGCCAGCAGCCAAGTGCGAACCGGGACAGGGGGCGACTATGGCTACACCTTC.

This CDR3 reads CASSSKGPGAGELFF. CDR3 coding DNA: TGTGCCAGCAGTTCCAAGGGGCCCGGGGCCGGGGAGCTGTTTTTT. This chain connects TRBV7-3 to TRBJ2-2, with D perhaps assigned TRBD1 or TRBD2 (5 bases each). This CDR3 comprises 15 residues. The germline V and J ends were trimmed by 6 bases and 6 bases, with 17 bases remaining between them. Germline CDR1 is SGHTA and CDR2 is FQGTGA.

The chain uses TRBV21-1 and TRBJ2-1. TRBV21-1 is labeled a pseudogene. The length of the CDR3 is 16 residues. CDR3 sequence: CASSKGGQPYKNEQFF. CDR3 sequence (DNA): TGTGCCAGCAGCAAAGGGGGTCAGCCCTATAAGAATGAGCAGTTCTTC.

The chain couples TRBV27 to TRBJ1-5, with D uncertain. The V gene's germline CDR1 is MNHEY and CDR2 SMNVEV (reference sequence). The CDR3 covers 16 residues. V shed 5 bases and J shed 4 bases, with 18 bases lying between them. CDR3 sequence: CASSPLSPPNNQPQHF. CDR3 in DNA: TGTGCCAGCAGTCCCCTATCACCCCCAAATAATCAGCCCCAGCATTTT.

This chain uses TRBV19 with TRBJ2-2; no definite D call. The CDR3 has 14 amino acids. With 7 bases removed from V and 0 bases from J, the gap between germline ends came to 9 bases. Looked up from germline, CDR1 is LNHDA and CDR2 is SQIVND (reference sequence). CDR3 protein: CASNPTANTGELFF. CDR3 DNA: TGTGCCAGTAACCCAACGGCGAACACCGGGGAGCTGTTTTTT.

The V call is TRBV19, the J call TRBJ2-7; 7 bases fit TRBD2. Trimming cost V 3 bases and J 4 bases; bases outside gene matches: 12. The V gene's germline CDR1 is LNHDA and CDR2 SQIVND (reference sequence). This CDR3 region has 16 residues. CDR3 region: CASSIGLGGLRYEQYF. The DNA for the CDR3 is TGTGCCAGTAGTATCGGGTTGGGAGGGTTACGTTACGAGCAGTACTTC.

The J gene is TRBJ1-3, the V gene TRBV5-1; tentative D call: TRBD1 (5 bases). The germline V gene has CDR1 SGHRS and CDR2 YFSETQ. This CDR3 has 14 residues. V lost 0 bases and J lost 8, with 12 bases in between. The CDR3, as DNA: TGCGCCAGCAGCTTGGGAGGGACCTCGGACACCATATATTTT. This sequence encodes CASSLGGTSDTIYF.

The J gene is TRBJ1-1, the V gene TRBV5-1, with 7 bases lining up with TRBD1. V lost 2 bases, J lost 4 bases, and 8 bases stayed unmatched. CDR1 is SGHRS, CDR2 YFSETQ, per germline. The CDR3 has 15 residues. The CDR3 region has the DNA TGCGCCAGCAGCTTTCCCGACAGGGACGGCACTGAAGCTTTCTTT. Translation: CASSFPDRDGTEAFF.

The CDR3 nucleotides read TGTGCCAGCAGTTCTGCCAATGAGCAGTTCTTC. Residues: CASSSANEQFF. V is TRBV11-2 and J is TRBJ2-1; no clear D. V was trimmed by 6 bases and J by 6 bases, leaving 6 bases between them. CDR3 length: 11 amino acids. CDR1 is SGHAT and CDR2 is FQNNGV in the germline V gene.

V usage is TRBV6-6 and J usage is TRBJ1-5, with a possible D match to TRBD1 (6 bases). Germline V CDR1 and CDR2: MNHNY, SVGAGI (reference sequence). The length of the CDR3 is 14 residues. The V end lost 5 bases, the J end lost 6 bases, and 14 bases lay between the germline ends. This CDR3 is CASSRNRDGQPQHF. The CDR3 region has the DNA TGTGCCAGCAGTCGAAACAGGGACGGTCAGCCCCAGCATTTT.